The 10 T cell receptor beta chains reported below all come from one sample, sequenced in a study of T cell responses to AZD1222 COVID-19 vaccine. Only in-frame clones appear in the TCRdb table, and some are missing; sequencing was by immunoSEQ multiplex PCR. The sample contains about 85,000 clones, 90% of which appear only once. The source was peripheral blood, collected on day 0 of AZD1222 vaccination. All receptors derive from an adult in good health.

V and J are TRBV27 and TRBJ2-1; TRBD2 agrees at 12 bases. CDR3 length: 15 residues. Germline loops: CDR1 MNHEY, CDR2 SMNVEV (reference sequence). The V segment lost 2 bases and the J segment 11 bases; nucleotides outside the gene matches: 7. The CDR3 nucleotides are TGTGCCAGCAGTTTAGGGCTAGCGGGAGGGGCTAAGCAGTTCTTC. Amino acids: CASSLGLAGGAKQFF.

This chain links TRBV25-1 with TRBJ2-4; either TRBD1 or TRBD2 may fit D (5 bases each). The CDR3 is 12 residues long. The ends were cut back, 0 bases at V and 13 bases at J, with 10 bases in the middle. Germline CDR1 MGHDK, CDR2 SYGVNS. The CDR3 DNA reads TGTGCCAGCAGTGAATATGGGGGACGGCAGTACTTC. Amino acid sequence: CASSEYGGRQYF.

The rearrangement uses TRBV19 and TRBJ2-3; TRBD1 aligns across 8 bases. Germline V lookup: CDR1 LNHDA, CDR2 SQIVND (reference sequence). Trimming removed 4 bases from V and 7 bases from J; junction bases left unmatched: 4. The CDR3 totals 13 residues. Here the CDR3 reads CASSRQGRYTQYF. CDR3 coding DNA: TGTGCCAGTAGTAGACAGGGGCGGTATACGCAGTATTTT. Complete variable domain (other parts from reference TRBV19 and TRBJ2-3): DGGITQSPKYLFRKEGQNVTLSCEQNLNHDAMYWYRQDPGQGLRLIYYSQIVNDFQKGDIAEGYSVSREKKESFPLTVTSAQKNPTAFYLCASSRQGRYTQYFGPGTRLTVL.

This clone was seen only a few times. V gene TRBV11-2 combines with J gene TRBJ2-1; TRBD2 matches 11 bases. The CDR3 is made up of 19 amino acids. The germline V gene has CDR1 SGHAT and CDR2 FQNNGV. The V segment lost 5 bases and the J segment 5 bases; nucleotides outside the gene matches: 17. DNA for the CDR3: TGTGCCAGCAGCACACCTCCTTCTAGCGGGAGGCTGACCCACAATGAGCAGTTCTTC. It translates to CASSTPPSSGRLTHNEQFF. The whole variable domain, filled in from reference TRBV11-2 and TRBJ2-1, reads EAGVAQSPRYKIIEKRQSVAFWCNPISGHATLYWYQQILGQGPKLLIQFQNNGVVDDSQLPKDRFSAERLKGVDSTLKIQPAKLEDSAVYLCASSTPPSSGRLTHNEQFFGPGTRLTVL.

The rearrangement links TRBV11-3 to TRBJ2-1; TRBD2 agrees at 9 bases. The CDR3 loop spans 15 amino acids. Germline V lookup: CDR1 SGHNT, CDR2 YENEEA. V trimming: 5 bases; J trimming: 4 bases; junction bases outside the gene matches: 6. The CDR3 sequence is CASSHSGSPYNEQFF. The CDR3 nucleotides are TGTGCCAGCAGCCATAGCGGGAGCCCGTACAATGAGCAGTTCTTC.

The chain links TRBV6-1 to TRBJ2-3, with a weak D call TRBD2 (7 bases). CDR3 length equals 16 residues. The V gene's germline CDR1 is MNHNS and CDR2 SASEGT. Trimming pared 3 bases from V and 6 bases from J, leaving 19 bases between. The CDR3 nucleotides are TGTGCCAGCAGTGACCCCCCGGGGGGCAGGGCTGATACGCAGTATTTT. This codes for CASSDPPGGRADTQYF.

The J gene is TRBJ1-1, the V gene TRBV27, with D possibly matching TRBD1 (6 bases). The CDR3 is made up of 13 amino acids. Trimming removed 6 bases from V and 0 bases from J, with 8 bases in between. CDR1 and CDR2 from the germline V gene are MNHEY and SMNVEV (reference sequence). The CDR3 bases are TGTGCCAGCAGGGGACATGTGAACACTGAAGCTTTCTTT. It specifies CASRGHVNTEAFF.

This clone showed up just once. The CDR3 DNA follows: TGTGCCAGCAGCGTAGCTGAGGGAGCACCCTACGAGCAGTACTTC. It specifies CASSVAEGAPYEQYF. The chain is built from TRBV9 and TRBJ2-7; possibly TRBD2 for D (5 bases). The V gene lost 0 bases and the J gene lost 2 bases, with 12 bases spanning the gap. The CDR3 length is 15 residues. The germline V gene encodes CDR1 SGDLS and CDR2 YYNGEE.

The rearrangement joins TRBV28 to TRBJ1-2; TRBD1 might be the D (6 bases). There are 13 residues in the CDR3. Trimming stripped 7 bases from V and 6 bases from J, with 15 bases between. The germline V gene encodes CDR1 MDHEN and CDR2 SYDVKM. DNA for the CDR3: TGTGCCAGCACCGGACAGCCGGGAGATGGCTACACCTTC. Translating it yields CASTGQPGDGYTF.

The chain joins TRBV27 to TRBJ1-5; 7 positions agree with TRBD1. Germline CDR1 MNHEY, CDR2 SMNVEV (reference sequence). J lost 9 bases, V lost 2 bases, and 4 bases had no gene match. This CDR3 is 13 amino acids long. The CDR3 spells CASSLQGEGPQHF. DNA for the CDR3: TGTGCCAGCAGTTTACAGGGGGAAGGGCCCCAGCATTTT.